The sequence of this TCR beta chain was determined in a study of control samples from healthy donors and cancer patients. This clone has a single count. Assay: immunoSEQ multiplex PCR; the TCRdb copy retains only in-frame clones and omits some. The repertoire holds 190,000 or so clones, 80% to 95% seen once, with over 1.1% in the top ten. The sequence came from a man younger than 35 in good health. The sample was blood.

The CDR3, as DNA: TGTGCCAGCAGTTATCAGACACGGCCGAACACTGAAGCTTTCTTT. Amino acids: CASSYQTRPNTEAFF. The rearrangement links TRBV28 to TRBJ1-1; no definite D call. V lost 4 bases to trimming and J lost 1 base, with 13 bases between them. The CDR3 contains 15 residues. CDR1 is MDHEN, CDR2 SYDVKM, per germline.